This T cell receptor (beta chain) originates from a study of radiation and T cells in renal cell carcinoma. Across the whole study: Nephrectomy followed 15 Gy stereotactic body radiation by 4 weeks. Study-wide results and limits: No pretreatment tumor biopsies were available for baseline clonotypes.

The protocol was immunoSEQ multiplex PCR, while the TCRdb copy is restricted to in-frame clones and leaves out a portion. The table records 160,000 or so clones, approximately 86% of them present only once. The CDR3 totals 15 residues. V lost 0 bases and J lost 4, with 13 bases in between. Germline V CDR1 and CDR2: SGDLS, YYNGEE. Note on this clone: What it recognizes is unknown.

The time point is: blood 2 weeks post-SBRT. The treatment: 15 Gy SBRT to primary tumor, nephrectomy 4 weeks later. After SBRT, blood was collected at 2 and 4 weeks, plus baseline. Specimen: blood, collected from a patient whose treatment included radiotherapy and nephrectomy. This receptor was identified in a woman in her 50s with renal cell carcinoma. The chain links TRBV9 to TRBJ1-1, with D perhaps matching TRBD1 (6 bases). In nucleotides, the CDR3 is TGTGCCAGCAGCGTAGCAGGGGCCAAAATCACTGAAGCTTTCTTT. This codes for CASSVAGAKITEAFF.